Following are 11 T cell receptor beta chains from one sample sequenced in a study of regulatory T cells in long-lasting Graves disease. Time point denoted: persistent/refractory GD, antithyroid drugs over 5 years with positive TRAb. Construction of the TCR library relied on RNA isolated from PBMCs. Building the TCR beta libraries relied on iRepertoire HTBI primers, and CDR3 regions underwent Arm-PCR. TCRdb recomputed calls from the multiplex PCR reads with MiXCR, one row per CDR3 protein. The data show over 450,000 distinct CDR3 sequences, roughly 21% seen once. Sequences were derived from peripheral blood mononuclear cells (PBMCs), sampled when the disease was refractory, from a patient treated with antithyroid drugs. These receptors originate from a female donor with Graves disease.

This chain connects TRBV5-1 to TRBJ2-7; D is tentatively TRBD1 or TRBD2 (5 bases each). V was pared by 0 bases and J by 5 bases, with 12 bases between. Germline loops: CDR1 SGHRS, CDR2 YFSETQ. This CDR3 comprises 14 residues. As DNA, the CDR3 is TGCGCCAGCAGCTTGGTCCCCGGGGCGAACGAGCAGTACTTC. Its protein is CASSLVPGANEQYF.

As DNA, the CDR3 is TGTGCCAGCAGTTACTCATCCGGCGGGGGGGCTACAGAGGGGCAGTTCTTC. It specifies CASSYSSGGGATEGQFF. V usage is TRBV6-5 and J usage is TRBJ2-1, with 9 bases lining up with TRBD2. V shed 0 bases, J shed 12 bases, and the junction held 15 bases outside the gene matches. The CDR3 has 17 amino acids. Germline V gene sequence: CDR1 MNHEY, CDR2 SVGAGI.

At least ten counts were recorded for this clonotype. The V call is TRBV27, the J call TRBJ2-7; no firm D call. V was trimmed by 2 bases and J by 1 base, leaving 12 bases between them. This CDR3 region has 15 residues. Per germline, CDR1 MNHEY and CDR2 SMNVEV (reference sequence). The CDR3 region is CASSLASTLSYEQYF. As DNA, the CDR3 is TGTGCCAGCAGTTTAGCCTCGACATTATCCTACGAGCAGTACTTC.

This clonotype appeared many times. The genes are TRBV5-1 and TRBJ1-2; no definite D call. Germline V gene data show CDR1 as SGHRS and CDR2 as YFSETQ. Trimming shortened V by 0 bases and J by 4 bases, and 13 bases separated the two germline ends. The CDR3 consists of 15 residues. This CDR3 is CASSLATGKSYGYTF. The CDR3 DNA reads TGCGCCAGCAGCTTGGCCACGGGCAAGTCCTATGGCTACACCTTC.

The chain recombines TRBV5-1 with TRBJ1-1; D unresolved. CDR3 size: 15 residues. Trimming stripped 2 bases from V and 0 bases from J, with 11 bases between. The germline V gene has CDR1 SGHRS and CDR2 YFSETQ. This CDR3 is CASSFGHEMNTEAFF. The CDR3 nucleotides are TGCGCCAGCAGCTTTGGTCATGAGATGAACACTGAAGCTTTCTTT.

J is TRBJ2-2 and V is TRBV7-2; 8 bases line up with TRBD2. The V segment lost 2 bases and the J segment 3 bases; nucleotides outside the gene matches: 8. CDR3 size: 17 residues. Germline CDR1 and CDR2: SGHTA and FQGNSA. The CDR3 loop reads CASSLSQSGGDTGELFF. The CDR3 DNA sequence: TGTGCCAGCAGCTTAAGTCAGAGCGGGGGAGACACCGGGGAGCTGTTTTTT.

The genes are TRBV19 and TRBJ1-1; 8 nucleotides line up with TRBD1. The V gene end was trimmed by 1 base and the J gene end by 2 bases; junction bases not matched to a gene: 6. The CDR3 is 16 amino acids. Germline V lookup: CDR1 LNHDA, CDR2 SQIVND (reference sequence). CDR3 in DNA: TGTGCCAGTAGTATAGGTGCCGGACAGGGAAACACTGAAGCTTTCTTT. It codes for CASSIGAGQGNTEAFF.

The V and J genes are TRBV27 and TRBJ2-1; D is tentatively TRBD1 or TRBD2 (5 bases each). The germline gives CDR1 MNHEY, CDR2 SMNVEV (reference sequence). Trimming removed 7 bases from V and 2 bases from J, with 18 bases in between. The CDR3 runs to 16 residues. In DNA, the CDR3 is TGTGCCAGCATCCCAATGGGGACCCATACCTACAATGAGCAGTTCTTC. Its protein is CASIPMGTHTYNEQFF.

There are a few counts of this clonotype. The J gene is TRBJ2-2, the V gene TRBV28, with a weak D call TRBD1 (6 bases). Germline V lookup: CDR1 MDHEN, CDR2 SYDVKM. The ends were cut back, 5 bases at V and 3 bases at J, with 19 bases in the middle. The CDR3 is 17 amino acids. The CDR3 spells CASSASQGSRYTGELFF. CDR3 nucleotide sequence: TGTGCCAGCAGTGCCAGTCAGGGGAGTAGGTACACCGGGGAGCTGTTTTTT.

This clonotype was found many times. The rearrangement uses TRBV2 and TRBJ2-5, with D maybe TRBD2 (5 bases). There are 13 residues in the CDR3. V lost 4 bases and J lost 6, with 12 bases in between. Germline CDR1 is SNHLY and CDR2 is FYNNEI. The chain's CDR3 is CASSAGSAKTQYF. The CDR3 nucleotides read TGTGCCAGCAGTGCGGGGTCCGCTAAGACCCAGTACTTC.

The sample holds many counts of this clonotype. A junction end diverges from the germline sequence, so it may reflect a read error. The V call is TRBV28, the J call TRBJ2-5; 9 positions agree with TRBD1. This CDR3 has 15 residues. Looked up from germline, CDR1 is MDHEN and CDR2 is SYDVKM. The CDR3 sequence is CVSSQRTGARETQYF. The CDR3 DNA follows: TGTGTCAGCAGCCAGAGGACAGGGGCGCGAGAGACCCAGTACTTC.